Listed here is a single T cell receptor beta chain. The same CDR3 is also encoded by other DNA sequences in this sample. The data stem from a study of blood T cell repertoires in COVID-19. The wider study: Specimens from acute and convalescent COVID-19 originated in the United States, Italy and Spain. Sources were T cells, B-cell-depleted T cells, or PBMCs; the material itself was cDNA or gDNA.

This CDR3 comprises 13 residues. Germline CDR1 and CDR2: KGHSH and LQKENI. Trimming pared 2 bases from V and 4 bases from J, leaving 6 bases between. Original analysis: Estimated nucleated cell counts came from reference gene primer amplification. Profiling relied on immunoSEQ multiplex PCR, and the TCRdb table lists in-frame clones only, not all of them. The V and J calls and the clone size are those of that table, but D and trimming were determined from the DNA. The sample lists about 300,000 clones; about four fifths were seen once. Sequencing input: peripheral blood. The source of this sequence is a woman aged 45 to 65 with acute or convalescent COVID-19. This chain joins TRBV18 and TRBJ2-1; D is uncertain. The DNA for the CDR3 is TGTGCCAGCTCACCAAGCGCTTACAATGAGCAGTTCTTC. Translation gives CASSPSAYNEQFF.